Many counts were recorded for the clone carrying this TCR beta chain. Its target is not known. The TCR beta libraries were generated through quantitative 5'-RACE incorporating molecular barcodes. TCRdb redid the calling of the 5' RACE reads with MiXCR, one entry per CDR3 protein. The sample holds about 300,000 distinct CDR3 sequences, around 10% seen once. The entry originates in a study of CD8 T cells in ankylosing spondylitis. Study outcomes and limitations: It appeared that ankylosing spondylitis blood was characterized by a TCR beta motif of several highly homologous variants. CD8+ cells made up the disease-linked clones, which were relatively rare in peripheral blood. Some motif variants had been reported before (in reactive arthritis synovial fluid and blood).

V lost 3 bases, J lost 5 bases, and 8 bases stayed unmatched. The CDR3 consists of 16 residues. Germline V gene data show CDR1 as KGHDR and CDR2 as SFDVKD. This clonotype originated in a female donor with ankylosing spondylitis or in good health (not recorded which). Specimen: blood, either unsorted or a sorted T cell fraction (not recorded which). This chain connects TRBV24-1 to TRBJ2-2; 7 nucleotides align to TRBD2. The chain's CDR3 is CATSDPWAGETGELFF. The CDR3, as DNA: TGTGCCACCAGTGATCCGTGGGCGGGAGAAACCGGGGAGCTGTTTTTT.